Listed here are 19 T cell receptor beta chains from one sample, sequenced in a study of T cells in Graves' hyperthyroidism and ophthalmopathy. RNA transcripts were the template for amplifying TCR beta CDR3 regions. HTBI primers were used for first-round RT-PCR of the TCR CDR3. TCRdb redid the calling of the multiplex PCR reads with MiXCR, one entry per CDR3 protein. The sample has 400,000 to 550,000 distinct CDR3 sequences, about 24% seen once; the top ten hold 11%. Sequenced input: blood. These receptors all come from a woman in her twenties or thirties with Graves' ophthalmopathy.

The chain carries TRBV27 and TRBJ2-5; D is possibly TRBD1 (5 bases). CDR1 MNHEY and CDR2 SMNVEV come from the germline V gene (reference sequence). Trimming took off 5 bases at V and 4 bases at J, with 14 bases between the two ends. The CDR3 sequence is 14 residues long. CDR3 bases: TGTGCCAGCAGTATTCAGGGAATTCGAGAGACCCAGTACTTC. Translated: CASSIQGIRETQYF.

The chain links TRBV5-1 to TRBJ2-2; D remains unclear. The germline V gene has CDR1 SGHRS and CDR2 YFSETQ. The CDR3 sequence is 16 residues long. V lost 0 bases to trimming and J lost 3 bases, with 12 bases between them. CDR3: CASSLALADHTGELFF. CDR3 bases: TGCGCCAGCAGCTTGGCCTTGGCGGATCACACCGGGGAGCTGTTTTTT.

V is TRBV7-2 and J is TRBJ2-7; no clear D gene. The V gene's germline CDR1 is SGHTA and CDR2 FQGNSA. V lost 5 bases and J 2 bases, leaving 10 bases between the germline ends. The CDR3 contains 13 residues. CDR3 in DNA: TGTGCCAGCAGCCCTTCACAGACCTACGAGCAGTACTTC. Translating gives CASSPSQTYEQYF.

This clonotype came up many times. One end of the junction fails to match germline, which may point to a read error. The chain has TRBV27 and TRBJ2-7; D perhaps matches TRBD1 (6 bases). CDR1 and CDR2 (germline): MNHEY, SMNVEV (reference sequence). The CDR3 consists of 14 residues. The CDR3 bases are TGTGCCGGCAGTTCAGGACAGAATTCCTACGAGCAGTACTTC. Residues: CAGSSGQNSYEQYF.

Of note for this clonotype: A much larger clone sits a single nucleotide away, making a read error possible. Lacking the conserved final phenylalanine or tryptophan, this CDR3 likely reflects a read error. J is TRBJ1-2 and V is TRBV7-2, with D possibly being TRBD1 (5 bases). Per germline, CDR1 SGHTA and CDR2 FQGNSA. V shed 5 bases and J shed 3 bases, with 10 bases lying between them. There are 13 residues in the CDR3. The CDR3 sequence: CASSEQDHYGYTY. The CDR3 coding sequence is TGTGCCAGCAGCGAACAGGACCACTATGGCTACACCTAC.

Many counts were recorded for this clonotype. The rearrangement joins TRBV5-4 to TRBJ2-2; D gene unclear. The germline V gene encodes CDR1 SGHNT and CDR2 YYREEE (reference sequence). The CDR3 runs to 14 residues. Between the trimmed V and J ends, which lost 4 bases and 0 bases, there was a span of 7 bases. The CDR3 reads CASSTVTNTGELFF. CDR3 sequence (DNA): TGTGCCAGCAGCACCGTCACGAACACCGGGGAGCTGTTTTTT.

The chain couples TRBV6-5 to TRBJ2-2; TRBD1 aligns across 10 bases. CDR3 length: 16 amino acids. From germline, CDR1 is MNHEY and CDR2 SVGAGI. The junction had 6 bases not matched to a gene; V was cut back by 2 bases and J by 6 bases. The CDR3, as DNA: TGTGCCAGCAGTTACCTCGGGACAGGGGTGGCCGGGGAGCTGTTTTTT. Protein: CASSYLGTGVAGELFF.

The chain links TRBV7-9 to TRBJ2-4; TRBD2 agrees at 14 bases. The CDR3 sequence is 16 residues long. Germline trimming cut 4 bases from V and 7 bases from J; bases unmatched to any gene: 6. CDR1 is SEHNR, CDR2 FQNEAQ, per germline (reference sequence). The CDR3 protein is CASSSLTSGGVNIQYF. For the CDR3, the DNA is TGTGCCAGCAGCTCCCTGACTAGCGGGGGGGTTAACATTCAGTACTTC. Based on the CDR3 plus reference TRBV7-9 and TRBJ2-4, the full variable domain is DTGVSQNPRHKITKRGQNVTFRCDPISEHNRLYWYRQTLGQGPEFLTYFQNEAQLEKSRLLSDRFSAERPKGSFSTLEIQRTEQGDSAMYLCASSSLTSGGVNIQYFGAGTRLSVL.

The table lists this clonotype with many counts. The chain joins TRBV30 to TRBJ1-5, with D unresolved. The V gene's germline CDR1 is GTSNPN and CDR2 SVGIG (reference sequence). This CDR3 region has 14 residues. Between the trimmed V and J ends, which lost 0 bases and 3 bases, there was a span of 9 bases. The CDR3 here is CAWSVSQNNQPQHF. In DNA, the CDR3 is TGTGCCTGGAGTGTTAGCCAAAACAATCAGCCCCAGCATTTT.

This clonotype was recorded at least ten times. The rearrangement joins TRBV4-2 to TRBJ2-2; D gene uncertain. The CDR3 is 14 amino acids. Trimming shortened V by 6 bases and J by 0 bases, and 8 bases separated the two germline ends. The germline V gene has CDR1 LGHNA and CDR2 YNFKEQ. As DNA, the CDR3 is TGTGCCAGCAGAGGCAGATCGAACACCGGGGAGCTGTTTTTT. The encoded protein is CASRGRSNTGELFF.

The chain has TRBV12-3 or TRBV12-4 and TRBJ2-7; D possibly uses TRBD1 or TRBD2 (5 bases each). The germline V and J ends were trimmed by 8 bases and 0 bases, with 11 bases remaining between them. The CDR3 length is 13 residues. CDR3 loop: CASGGSSSYEQYF. The CDR3 DNA is TGTGCCAGCGGGGGTTCTTCCTCCTACGAGCAGTACTTC.

This clonotype showed up many times. The chain is built from TRBV20-1 and TRBJ1-1; possibly TRBD1 for D (6 bases). Trimming removed 3 bases from V and 5 bases from J, with 16 bases in between. The CDR3 is 14 residues long. Germline CDR1 is DFQATT and CDR2 is SNEGSKA (reference sequence). The CDR3 DNA reads TGCAGTGCTAGGCCTTTCAGGGGCGGGACTGAAGCTTTCTTT. Translation gives CSARPFRGGTEAFF.

This chain links TRBV9 with TRBJ1-6; the match to TRBD1 covers 9 bases. The junction had 5 bases not matched to a gene; V was cut back by 4 bases and J by 9 bases. The CDR3 totals 14 residues. Germline V gene sequence: CDR1 SGDLS, CDR2 YYNGEE. CDR3: CASSPTGGGSPLHF. The DNA for the CDR3 is TGTGCCAGCAGCCCGACAGGGGGTGGTTCACCCCTCCACTTT.

This clonotype was seen repeatedly, ten times or more. This CDR3 reads CASSGHIYEQYF. The CDR3 DNA reads TGTGCCAGCAGTGGACACATTTACGAGCAGTACTTC. This chain joins TRBV25-1 and TRBJ2-7; D is uncertain. V lost 4 bases, J lost 4 bases, and 8 bases lay in between. The CDR3 runs 12 residues. The V gene's germline CDR1 is MGHDK and CDR2 SYGVNS.

A remark on this clonotype: One end of the junction is discordant with germline, which a read error may explain. The genes are TRBV7-8 and TRBJ1-3, with TRBD1 as a possible D gene (5 bases). The CDR3 consists of 18 residues. The germline V gene encodes CDR1 SGHVS and CDR2 FQNEAQ. CDR3 sequence (DNA): TGTGTCAGCAGCTTGCACAGGATAACCGCCGGGCGAGGAAACACCATATATTTT. Translating it yields CVSSLHRITAGRGNTIYF.

Many counts were recorded for this clonotype. V and J are TRBV6-5 and TRBJ1-5, with D maybe TRBD1 (5 bases). This CDR3 spans 14 amino acids. CDR1 and CDR2 (germline): MNHEY, SVGAGI. V lost 8 bases, J lost 0 bases, and 11 bases lay in between. The CDR3 here is CASLREYSNQPQHF. CDR3 coding DNA: TGTGCCAGCCTCAGGGAGTATAGCAATCAGCCCCAGCATTTT.

As concerns this clonotype: One base away lies a much larger clone, so this may be a sequencing read error. J is TRBJ2-7 and V is TRBV19, with a possible D match to TRBD1 (6 bases). V dropped 6 bases and J dropped 3 bases, with 18 bases sitting between them. CDR1 LNHDA and CDR2 SQIVND come from the germline V gene (reference sequence). This CDR3 spans 15 amino acids. Here the CDR3 reads CASSFAGAIVYEQYF. The CDR3 DNA sequence: TGTGCCAGTAGCTTCGCAGGGGCGATAGTCTACGAGCAGTACTTC. Filled out from reference TRBV19 and TRBJ2-7, the complete variable domain reads DGGITQSPKYLFRKEGQNVTLSCEQNLNHDAMYWYRQDPGQGLRLIYYSQIVNDFQKGDIAEGYSVSREKKESFPLTVTSAQKNPTAFYLCASSFAGAIVYEQYFGPGTRLTVT.

The V call is TRBV28, the J call TRBJ1-1, with D possibly being TRBD1 (5 bases). The V gene's germline CDR1 is MDHEN and CDR2 SYDVKM. The CDR3 is made up of 15 amino acids. The V and J ends lost 10 bases and 1 base respectively, with 19 bases between them. CDR3 sequence (DNA): TGTGCCACCCAACGAACGACAGCATGGAACACTGAAGCTTTCTTT. Translation: CATQRTTAWNTEAFF.

Of note for this clonotype: With a much larger clone just one base away, this may be a read error. V and J are TRBV27 and TRBJ1-6; TRBD1 might be the D (6 bases). The CDR3 runs to 14 residues. Trimming cost V 1 base and J 5 bases, with 6 bases left between them. The germline V gene encodes CDR1 MNHEY and CDR2 SMNVEV (reference sequence). The CDR3 region is CASSLWTDNSPLHF. The CDR3 nucleotides are TGTGCCAGCAGTTTATGGACAGATAATTCACCCCTCCACTTT.